A selection of T cell receptor beta chains follows, all from one sample in a study of blood T cell repertoires in COVID-19. Sequencing used immunoSEQ multiplex PCR; TCRdb keeps in-frame clones, though not all of them. The repertoire holds around 150,000 clones, with under 90% as singletons. Material for sequencing was peripheral blood. Receptors originate from a woman of 80 years or more in a cohort sampled during active or convalescent COVID-19. CDR3s include the opening cysteine and the closing phenylalanine or tryptophan. The order of the fields is CDR3 protein, CDR3 DNA, D gene, clone size, V gene, J gene, CDR3 length. A D gene is named only where the DNA matches it firmly. Clone size, where shown, is once, few, many, or a class for clones that have expanded.

CDR3: CASSAPSGTGAGELFF
DNA: TGTGCCAGCAGCGCCCCTTCCGGGACAGGGGCCGGGGAGCTGTTTTTT
D: TRBD1
size: NA
V: TRBV7-3
J: TRBJ2-2
length: 16

CDR3: CASSVFPSSYNEQFF
DNA: TGTGCCAGCAGCGTATTTCCCAGCTCCTACAATGAGCAGTTCTTC
D: NA
size: NA
V: TRBV9
J: TRBJ2-1
length: 15

CDR3: CSASKTSGNLGDTQYF
DNA: TGCAGTGCTAGTAAGACTAGCGGAAATCTTGGGGATACGCAGTATTTT
D: TRBD2
size: NA
V: TRBV20-1
J: TRBJ2-3
length: 16

CDR3: CAIQRGSNQPQHF
DNA: TGTGCCATCCAACGGGGGTCAAATCAGCCCCAGCATTTT
D: NA
size: few
V: TRBV7-9
J: TRBJ1-5
length: 13

CDR3: CSVSTGTGYGYTF
DNA: TGCAGCGTTTCGACAGGGACCGGCTATGGCTACACCTTC
D: TRBD1
size: NA
V: TRBV29-1
J: TRBJ1-2
length: 13

CDR3: CASSAQGPGYTF
DNA: TGTGCCAGCAGCGCCCAGGGGCCTGGCTACACCTTC
D: NA
size: NA
V: TRBV9
J: TRBJ1-2
length: 12

CDR3: CASSVGDRRRNTIYF
DNA: TGTGCCAGCAGCGTAGGGGACAGGCGGAGAAACACCATATATTTT
D: TRBD1
size: NA
V: TRBV9
J: TRBJ1-3
length: 15

CDR3: CSAGTANTEAFF
DNA: TGCAGCGCTGGGACAGCGAACACTGAAGCTTTCTTT
D: TRBD1
size: NA
V: TRBV29-1
J: TRBJ1-1
length: 12

CDR3: CASSPGQDYNSPLHF
DNA: TGTGCCAGCAGCCCAGGACAGGATTATAATTCACCCCTCCACTTT
D: TRBD1
size: NA
V: TRBV7-6
J: TRBJ1-6
length: 15

CDR3: CASSPIDSPDYGYTF
DNA: TGTGCCAGCAGCCCAATAGACAGTCCTGACTATGGCTACACCTTC
D: NA
size: once
V: TRBV5-6
J: TRBJ1-2
length: 15

CDR3: CAISSQGRGNTIYF
DNA: TGTGCCATCAGTTCCCAGGGCAGGGGAAACACCATATATTTT
D: NA
size: NA
V: TRBV10-3
J: TRBJ1-3
length: 14

CDR3: CASRPTRTDTQYF
DNA: TGTGCCAGCAGACCAACTAGGACAGATACGCAGTATTTT
D: NA
size: NA
V: TRBV6-5
J: TRBJ2-3
length: 13

CDR3: CASSPGQMNTEAFF
DNA: TGTGCCAGCTCACCCGGACAGATGAACACTGAAGCTTTCTTT
D: NA
size: once
V: TRBV18
J: TRBJ1-1
length: 14

CDR3: CASSLGRGQYNEQFF
DNA: TGTGCCAGCAGCTTAGGGCGGGGCCAATACAATGAGCAGTTCTTC
D: NA
size: NA
V: TRBV7-2
J: TRBJ2-1
length: 15

CDR3: CASSGQGRQFYGYTF
DNA: TGTGCCAGCAGCGGACAGGGGCGCCAATTCTATGGCTACACCTTC
D: TRBD1
size: NA
V: TRBV9
J: TRBJ1-2
length: 15

CDR3: CAIGSSGGTNTDTQYF
DNA: TGTGCCATCGGTTCTAGCGGGGGCACCAACACAGATACGCAGTATTTT
D: TRBD2
size: NA
V: TRBV10-3
J: TRBJ2-3
length: 16

CDR3: CASSLSLGDQETQYF
DNA: TGCGCCAGCAGCTTATCCCTGGGAGACCAAGAGACCCAGTACTTC
D: NA
size: NA
V: TRBV5-1
J: TRBJ2-5
length: 15

CDR3: CASSRSVVSSGASTDTQYF
DNA: TGCGCCAGCAGCCGGTCGGTGGTGTCTAGCGGGGCGAGCACAGATACGCAGTATTTT
D: TRBD2
size: NA
V: TRBV4-3
J: TRBJ2-3
length: 19

CDR3: CASSFTGYYGYTF
DNA: TGTGCCAGCAGCTTCACAGGGTACTATGGCTACACCTTC
D: NA
size: NA
V: TRBV5-6
J: TRBJ1-2
length: 13

CDR3: CASSMGPEEAFF
DNA: TGTGCCAGCAGTATGGGTCCGGAGGAAGCTTTCTTT
D: NA
size: NA
V: TRBV28
J: TRBJ1-1
length: 12

CDR3: CASSRTGTSGAAQYF
DNA: TGTGCCAGCAGTCGTACCGGGACTAGCGGCGCCGCGCAGTATTTT
D: TRBD2
size: NA
V: TRBV11-3
J: TRBJ2-3
length: 15

CDR3: CATSPGQGRLSEAFF
DNA: TGTGCCACCTCCCCAGGGCAGGGAAGGCTGTCTGAAGCTTTCTTT
D: NA
size: NA
V: TRBV19
J: TRBJ1-1
length: 15

CDR3: CASSQREDNSPLHF
DNA: TGCGCCAGCAGTCAACGGGAGGATAATTCACCCCTCCACTTT
D: NA
size: NA
V: TRBV23-1
J: TRBJ1-6
length: 14

CDR3: CASSLATVVANTGELFF
DNA: TGTGCCAGCAGCTTGGCCACCGTAGTCGCGAACACCGGGGAGCTGTTTTTT
D: NA
size: NA
V: TRBV5-5
J: TRBJ2-2
length: 17

CDR3: CASSPDRYTGELFF
DNA: TGTGCCAGCAGCCCGGACAGATACACCGGGGAGCTGTTTTTT
D: NA
size: once
V: TRBV2
J: TRBJ2-2
length: 14

CDR3: CAIRAEPHIDTDTQYF
DNA: TGTGCCATCAGAGCGGAGCCCCACATAGACACAGATACGCAGTATTTT
D: NA
size: NA
V: TRBV10-3
J: TRBJ2-3
length: 16

CDR3: CASSLGTGDTDTQYF
DNA: TGTGCCAGCAGCCTGGGGACAGGGGATACAGATACGCAGTATTTT
D: TRBD1
size: NA
V: TRBV7-9
J: TRBJ2-3
length: 15

CDR3: CASSIIGGNTDTQYF
DNA: TGTGCCAGCAGCATCATCGGGGGGAACACAGATACGCAGTATTTT
D: TRBD2
size: NA
V: TRBV11-2
J: TRBJ2-3
length: 15

CDR3: CASSRTGNTIYF
DNA: TGTGCCAGCAGTCGGACGGGGAACACCATATATTTT
D: NA
size: few
V: TRBV5-6
J: TRBJ1-3
length: 12

CDR3: CATSRGTGTRTDTQYF
DNA: TGTGCCACCAGCCGCGGGACAGGGACACGGACAGATACGCAGTATTTT
D: TRBD1
size: NA
V: TRBV15
J: TRBJ2-3
length: 16

CDR3: CASSVPPGGGNSPLHF
DNA: TGTGCCAGCAGTGTCCCACCGGGTGGAGGTAATTCACCCCTCCACTTT
D: NA
size: NA
V: TRBV2
J: TRBJ1-6
length: 16

CDR3: CASSPGQGAWNEQFF
DNA: TGTGCCAGCTCACCAGGACAGGGGGCCTGGAATGAGCAGTTCTTC
D: TRBD1
size: NA
V: TRBV18
J: TRBJ2-1
length: 15

CDR3: CASSWTSGDEQFF
DNA: TGTGCCAGCAGTTGGACTAGCGGCGATGAGCAGTTCTTC
D: TRBD2
size: NA
V: TRBV12-3/TRBV12-4
J: TRBJ2-1
length: 13

CDR3: CASSELAGFYSNQPQHF
DNA: TGTGCCAGCAGTGAGTTGGCAGGGTTTTATAGCAATCAGCCCCAGCATTTT
D: NA
size: NA
V: TRBV2
J: TRBJ1-5
length: 17

CDR3: CASSRRTASGANVLTF
DNA: TGTGCCAGCAGCAGACGGACAGCCTCTGGGGCCAACGTCCTGACTTTC
D: NA
size: NA
V: TRBV9
J: TRBJ2-6
length: 16

CDR3: CASSSSDSPGTEAFF
DNA: TGCGCCAGCAGCTCTTCGGACAGTCCAGGGACTGAAGCTTTCTTT
D: NA
size: NA
V: TRBV5-1
J: TRBJ1-1
length: 15

CDR3: CASSLVGGNQPQHF
DNA: TGTGCCAGCAGCTTAGTCGGGGGGAATCAGCCCCAGCATTTT
D: NA
size: NA
V: TRBV7-9
J: TRBJ1-5
length: 14

CDR3: CAIGGGYQDTQYF
DNA: TGTGCCATAGGCGGGGGGTACCAAGATACGCAGTATTTT
D: TRBD2
size: NA
V: TRBV7-7
J: TRBJ2-3
length: 13

CDR3: CASSYGTGGAVTVAFF
DNA: TGTGCCAGCAGCTACGGGACAGGGGGCGCGGTCACAGTAGCTTTCTTT
D: TRBD1
size: NA
V: TRBV11-2
J: TRBJ1-1
length: 16

CDR3: CASSLTPGGLEGYTF
DNA: TGTGCCAGCAGCTTAACCCCGGGGGGTTTAGAGGGCTACACCTTC
D: NA
size: NA
V: TRBV7-3
J: TRBJ1-2
length: 15

CDR3: CASSRLAGVTDTQYF
DNA: TGTGCCAGCAGCCGACTAGCGGGAGTCACAGATACGCAGTATTTT
D: TRBD2
size: NA
V: TRBV3-1/TRBV3-2
J: TRBJ2-3
length: 15

CDR3: CASSSRQATEAFF
DNA: TGTGCCAGCAGCTCCCGACAGGCGACTGAAGCTTTCTTT
D: NA
size: NA
V: TRBV3-1/TRBV3-2
J: TRBJ1-1
length: 13

CDR3: CASERGTTEAFF
DNA: TGTGCCAGCGAAAGGGGGACCACTGAAGCTTTCTTT
D: NA
size: NA
V: TRBV28
J: TRBJ1-1
length: 12

CDR3: CAWSVQGHYGYTF
DNA: TGTGCCTGGAGTGTACAGGGGCACTATGGCTACACCTTC
D: TRBD1
size: NA
V: TRBV30
J: TRBJ1-2
length: 13

CDR3: CASGTGGANWGYTF
DNA: TGTGCCAGCGGGACAGGGGGCGCAAATTGGGGCTACACCTTC
D: TRBD1
size: few
V: TRBV28
J: TRBJ1-2
length: 14

CDR3: CASSDDRLPYGYTF
DNA: TGTGCCAGCAGTGACGACAGGTTGCCATATGGCTACACCTTC
D: NA
size: once
V: TRBV2
J: TRBJ1-2
length: 14

CDR3: CASSSSGADTQYF
DNA: TGTGCCAGCAGCTCGAGCGGGGCAGATACGCAGTATTTT
D: TRBD2
size: NA
V: TRBV7-9
J: TRBJ2-3
length: 13

CDR3: CASSLDGGASYNEQFF
DNA: TGTGCCAGCAGCTTAGACGGGGGGGCCTCCTACAATGAGCAGTTCTTC
D: TRBD2
size: NA
V: TRBV7-2
J: TRBJ2-1
length: 16

CDR3: CASSFEFRDTNYGYTF
DNA: TGTGCCAGCAGTTTTGAGTTCCGGGACACCAACTATGGCTACACCTTC
D: NA
size: NA
V: TRBV5-4
J: TRBJ1-2
length: 16

CDR3: CASSLRPSGGAGETQYF
DNA: TGTGCCAGCAGCTTGAGGCCTAGCGGGGGGGCGGGAGAGACCCAGTACTTC
D: TRBD2
size: once
V: TRBV5-4
J: TRBJ2-5
length: 17

CDR3: CASSFVGENEQFF
DNA: TGCGCCAGCAGCTTTGTCGGTGAGAATGAGCAGTTCTTC
D: NA
size: NA
V: TRBV5-1
J: TRBJ2-1
length: 13

CDR3: CAISEGQGYSYTF
DNA: TGTGCCATCAGTGAGGGTCAGGGGTATAGCTACACCTTC
D: NA
size: NA
V: TRBV10-3
J: TRBJ1-2
length: 13

CDR3: CASGQAAPDGYTF
DNA: TGCGCCAGCGGACAGGCCGCCCCTGATGGCTACACCTTC
D: TRBD1
size: NA
V: TRBV5-1
J: TRBJ1-2
length: 13

CDR3: CASSGTGVSPLHF
DNA: TGTGCCAGCAGTGGGACAGGGGTTTCACCCCTCCACTTT
D: TRBD1
size: NA
V: TRBV12-3/TRBV12-4
J: TRBJ1-6
length: 13

CDR3: CASSPTPFQRTGELFF
DNA: TGTGCCAGCAGCCCCACCCCCTTCCAGCGCACCGGGGAGCTGTTTTTT
D: NA
size: NA
V: TRBV11-2
J: TRBJ2-2
length: 16